The clone carrying this T cell receptor beta chain has only a few counts. Its target is not known. TCRdb re-called the 5' RACE reads with MiXCR, one entry per CDR3 protein. The sample lists roughly 560,000 distinct CDR3 sequences; about a fifth were seen once. The data stem from a study of T-cell memory formation after mild COVID-19. In germline, CDR1 is SGHTA, CDR2 FQGNSA. This CDR3 contains 14 residues. V gave up 1 base and J gave up 10 bases; unmatched junction bases: 4. Study-wide results and limits: Later expanders leaned CD4+, whereas clones that contracted between day 15 and 85 were balanced CD4/CD8. Some clones that responded were present in memory (sampled pre-infection), which suggests cross-reactive memory joined.

V is TRBV7-2 and J is TRBJ1-2, with 12 bases that match TRBD1. The sequence derives from an adult woman who had mild COVID-19 (a few samples of this study predate the infection). Cell type and time point are not known. Material: PBMCs or a T cell subset sorted from them (not recorded which). CDR3 loop: CASSLVPGQGAYTF. The CDR3 nucleotides are TGTGCCAGCAGCTTAGTACCGGGACAGGGGGCCTACACCTTC.